Shown below are 27 T cell receptor beta chains from a single sample sequenced in a study of cytomegalovirus exposure and HLA in healthy donors. The PCR was carried out with 60 Vbeta primers and 13 Jbeta primers. Profiling relied on immunoSEQ multiplex PCR, and the TCRdb table lists in-frame clones only, not all of them. The table for this sample gives about 51,000 clones. Sequencing was carried out using PBMCs. All receptors come from a female donor in good health and CMV-seronegative.

The V and J genes are TRBV2 and TRBJ2-1, with 10 nucleotides matching TRBD2. The junction had 7 bases not matched to a gene; V was cut back by 7 bases and J by 7 bases. The germline V gene encodes CDR1 SNHLY and CDR2 FYNNEI. This CDR3 has 14 residues. The chain's CDR3 is CASIAGGLRNEQFF. The CDR3 coding sequence is TGTGCCAGCATAGCGGGAGGCCTGAGGAATGAGCAGTTCTTC.

The chain employs TRBV29-1 and TRBJ2-7; TRBD1 agrees at 8 bases. Looked up from germline, CDR1 is SQVTM and CDR2 is ANQGSEA. Germline trimming cut 3 bases from V and 7 bases from J; bases unmatched to any gene: 8. CDR3 length: 13 residues. CDR3 region: CSVDDRGAGEQYF. The CDR3 nucleotides read TGCAGCGTTGACGACAGGGGAGCGGGTGAGCAGTACTTC.

The chain employs TRBV5-1 and TRBJ2-3; TRBD1 might be the D (6 bases). The germline V and J ends were trimmed by 4 bases and 4 bases, with 19 bases remaining between them. Germline V CDR1 and CDR2: SGHRS, YFSETQ. There are 16 residues in the CDR3. CDR3 DNA sequence: TGCGCCAGCAGCCCCCGGGCAGGGCCAGGGGCAGATACGCAGTATTTT. Encoded protein: CASSPRAGPGADTQYF.

V gene TRBV4-3 combines with J gene TRBJ2-5, with a possible D match to TRBD1 (6 bases). Trimming pared 0 bases from V and 3 bases from J, leaving 11 bases between. CDR3 length: 15 residues. Germline values: CDR1 LGHNA, CDR2 YSLEER. The CDR3 reads CASSQDLDSKETQYF. In DNA form, the CDR3 reads TGCGCCAGCAGCCAAGATCTGGACAGCAAAGAGACCCAGTACTTC.

The CDR3 here is CAWTGGRGMSTEAFF. The CDR3 DNA reads TGTGCCTGGACCGGGGGCAGGGGGATGAGTACTGAAGCTTTCTTT. The rearrangement uses TRBV30 and TRBJ1-1; 7 positions agree with TRBD1. With V trimmed by 4 bases and J by 5 bases, 13 bases remained unmatched. CDR3 size: 15 residues. The germline gives CDR1 GTSNPN, CDR2 SVGIG (reference sequence).

The CDR3 nucleotides are TGTGCCAGCAGCCGCTACTACGAGCAGTACTTC. Residues: CASSRYYEQYF. The chain combines TRBV7-9 with TRBJ2-7; D not resolved. Germline V CDR1 and CDR2: SEHNR, FQNEAQ (reference sequence). This CDR3 region has 11 residues. Deletions cut 5 bases from V and 3 bases from J, with 5 bases between. The full variable domain, with the rest looked up from reference TRBV7-9 and TRBJ2-7, is DTGVSQNPRHKITKRGQNVTFRCDPISEHNRLYWYRQTLGQGPEFLTYFQNEAQLEKSRLLSDRFSAERPKGSFSTLEIQRTEQGDSAMYLCASSRYYEQYFGPGTRLTVT.

This chain links TRBV6-6 with TRBJ1-2; D remains unclear. The CDR3 runs 11 residues. Deletions cut 3 bases from V and 6 bases from J, with 5 bases between. Germline V gene data show CDR1 as MNHNY and CDR2 as SVGAGI (reference sequence). This chain's CDR3 is CASSYSDGYTF. CDR3 coding DNA: TGTGCCAGCAGTTATTCGGATGGCTACACCTTC.

This rearrangement joins TRBV30 to TRBJ1-1; a weak D match, TRBD1 (6 bases). The germline V gene encodes CDR1 GTSNPN and CDR2 SVGIG (reference sequence). The CDR3 has 12 residues. Trimming stripped 3 bases from V and 3 bases from J, with 8 bases between. CDR3 in amino acids: CAWRSGDTEAFF. CDR3 in DNA: TGTGCCTGGAGGTCAGGGGACACTGAAGCTTTCTTT.

The chain combines TRBV27 with TRBJ1-4, with D unresolved. The CDR3 spans 14 residues. V shed 2 bases and J shed 2 bases, with 6 bases lying between them. Germline values: CDR1 MNHEY, CDR2 SMNVEV (reference sequence). The CDR3 DNA sequence: TGTGCCAGCAGTTTAGTGGGCACTAATGAAAAACTGTTTTTT. This sequence encodes CASSLVGTNEKLFF.

The chain carries TRBV18 and TRBJ2-1; perhaps TRBD2 as D (6 bases). The V gene's germline CDR1 is KGHSH and CDR2 LQKENI. This CDR3 has 12 residues. V was pared by 3 bases and J by 8 bases, with 8 bases between. The CDR3 sequence is CASSPGGDEQFF. CDR3 nucleotides: TGTGCCAGCTCACCGGGGGGAGATGAGCAGTTCTTC.

This rearrangement joins TRBV29-1 to TRBJ2-3; a weak D match, TRBD2 (5 bases). This CDR3 is 15 amino acids long. Germline values: CDR1 SQVTM, CDR2 ANQGSEA. V lost 6 bases to trimming and J lost 5 bases, with 21 bases between them. The CDR3 protein is CSVRPAVSGVDTQYF. The CDR3 DNA follows: TGCAGCGTCCGTCCGGCAGTCTCCGGGGTAGATACGCAGTATTTT.

As DNA, the CDR3 is TGTGCCAGCAGTTCCTCCGACAGGTCCTACGAGCAGTACTTC. It specifies CASSSSDRSYEQYF. The V call is TRBV28, the J call TRBJ2-7; D is possibly TRBD1 (6 bases). Germline V CDR1 and CDR2: MDHEN, SYDVKM. The CDR3 contains 14 residues. V gave up 4 bases and J gave up 1 base, with 11 bases separating them.

The V gene is TRBV4-1, the J gene TRBJ2-5, with 9 bases that match TRBD1. The germline CDR1 and CDR2 sequences are MGHRA and YSYEKL. Unmatched junction bases numbered 7, after V lost 0 bases and J lost 5 bases. CDR3 length: 16 residues. This CDR3 is CASSQDRTGVLETQYF. CDR3 nucleotide sequence: TGCGCCAGCAGCCAAGATAGGACAGGGGTGTTGGAGACCCAGTACTTC.

The J gene is TRBJ2-1, the V gene TRBV6-1; TRBD2 matches 8 bases. The CDR3 covers 16 residues. Germline-derived CDR1 and CDR2 are MNHNS and SASEGT. Trimming took 4 bases from V and 9 from J; bases not matched to a gene: 14. CDR3 residues: CASSAGTSGSEIEQFF. Here the CDR3 DNA reads TGTGCCAGCAGTGCCGGGACAAGCGGGAGTGAGATTGAGCAGTTCTTC.

V is TRBV4-2 and J is TRBJ2-7, with 9 nucleotides matching TRBD1. The CDR3 runs 16 residues. Germline-derived CDR1 and CDR2 are LGHNA and YNFKEQ. V shed 0 bases and J 7 bases; nucleotides not matched to a gene: 10. DNA for the CDR3: TGTGCCAGCAGCCAAGATCCCGGGACAGGGCCCATGGAGCAGTACTTC. Protein sequence: CASSQDPGTGPMEQYF.

The genes are TRBV5-1 and TRBJ2-7, with D possibly TRBD1 on 6 matching bases. The CDR3 is made up of 14 amino acids. With 1 base removed from V and 0 bases from J, the gap between germline ends came to 8 bases. The germline CDR1 and CDR2 sequences are SGHRS and YFSETQ. The CDR3 sequence is CASSLTGTSYEQYF. Written as DNA, the CDR3 is TGCGCCAGCAGCTTGACAGGGACCTCCTACGAGCAGTACTTC.

This chain uses TRBV28 with TRBJ1-1, with a possible D match to TRBD1 (5 bases). V was shortened by 4 bases and J by 0 bases, with 27 bases between the two germline ends. The CDR3 is 20 residues long. CDR1 is MDHEN, CDR2 SYDVKM, per germline. The CDR3 nucleotides read TGTGCCAGCAGTTCAACACGCGGGGACGAGAACGGGAAGATGAACACTGAAGCTTTCTTT. It encodes CASSSTRGDENGKMNTEAFF.

This chain uses TRBV19 with TRBJ2-7, with 9 bases matching TRBD1. The V segment lost 4 bases and the J segment 5 bases; nucleotides outside the gene matches: 9. The CDR3 has 15 amino acids. Germline V gene data show CDR1 as LNHDA and CDR2 as SQIVND (reference sequence). CDR3 DNA sequence: TGTGCCAGTAGTAAAACAGGGGGCGAGTACCACGAGCAGTACTTC. This encodes CASSKTGGEYHEQYF.

This sequence joins TRBV5-1 and TRBJ2-5, with 9 bases that match TRBD1. CDR1 and CDR2 (germline): SGHRS, YFSETQ. The J segment lost 4 bases and the V segment lost 0 bases, leaving 7 bases of the junction unmatched. This CDR3 spans 16 amino acids. CDR3 loop: CASSLVGTGIGETQYF. CDR3 coding DNA: TGCGCCAGCAGCTTGGTAGGGACAGGGATCGGAGAGACCCAGTACTTC. The whole variable domain, filled in from reference TRBV5-1 and TRBJ2-5, reads KAGVTQTPRYLIKTRGQQVTLSCSPISGHRSVSWYQQTPGQGLQFLFEYFSETQRNKGNFPGRFSGRQFSNSRSEMNVSTLELGDSALYLCASSLVGTGIGETQYFGPGTRLLVL.

This sequence joins TRBV30 and TRBJ1-2, with 12 nucleotides matching TRBD1. The V gene's germline CDR1 is GTSNPN and CDR2 SVGIG (reference sequence). V trimming: 5 bases; J trimming: 7 bases; junction bases outside the gene matches: 17. The CDR3 loop spans 17 amino acids. In DNA form, the CDR3 reads TGTGCCTGGCTCCAACCCTACCGGGACAGGGGGCTTGCTGGCTACACCTTC. It encodes CAWLQPYRDRGLAGYTF.

The J gene is TRBJ1-4, the V gene TRBV7-9; no definite D call. Germline assignment: CDR1 SEHNR and CDR2 FQNEAQ (reference sequence). The CDR3 has 12 residues. V shed 5 bases and J shed 7 bases, with 8 bases lying between them. CDR3 DNA sequence: TGTGCCAGCAGCACAGCCCTTGAAAAACTGTTTTTT. This translates into CASSTALEKLFF.

This rearrangement joins TRBV15 to TRBJ1-6; 9 bases match TRBD1. Trimming at V came to 5 bases and at J to 9 bases, leaving 5 bases not matched to a gene. There are 14 residues in the CDR3. CDR1 is LNHNV and CDR2 is YYDKDF in the germline V gene (reference sequence). The CDR3 sequence: CATSLGDRASPLHF. The CDR3 nucleotides are TGTGCCACCAGCCTGGGGGACAGGGCTTCACCCCTCCACTTT. Supplemented by reference TRBV15 and TRBJ1-6, the full variable domain reads DAMVIQNPRYQVTQFGKPVTLSCSQTLNHNVMYWYQQKSSQAPKLLFHYYDKDFNNEADTPDNFQSRRPNTSFCFLDIRSPGLGDTAMYLCATSLGDRASPLHFGNGTRLTVT.

This chain joins TRBV5-4 and TRBJ1-1; D may be TRBD1 (5 bases). The CDR3 spans 15 residues. Germline loops: CDR1 SGHNT, CDR2 YYREEE (reference sequence). The germline V and J ends were trimmed by 0 bases and 0 bases, with 9 bases remaining between them. The CDR3 DNA sequence: TGTGCCAGCAGCTTGGGTACAGGTCTGAACACTGAAGCTTTCTTT. Translating gives CASSLGTGLNTEAFF.

DNA of the CDR3: TGCAGTGCTCTATCGGAGACCCAGTACTTC. The encoded protein is CSALSETQYF. This rearrangement joins TRBV20-1 to TRBJ2-5; no firm D call. The CDR3 totals 10 residues. Per the germline V gene, CDR1 is DFQATT and CDR2 is SNEGSKA (reference sequence). Trimming stripped 5 bases from V and 5 bases from J, with 6 bases between.

The chain combines TRBV15 with TRBJ1-2; D unresolved. Germline CDR1 reads LNHNV; CDR2 reads YYDKDF (reference sequence). The V gene lost 2 bases and the J gene lost 4 bases, with 23 bases spanning the gap. The CDR3 is 18 residues long. The CDR3 sequence: CATSRFPEDSPVTYGYTF. CDR3 coding DNA: TGTGCCACCAGCAGATTTCCAGAGGACTCCCCCGTGACCTATGGCTACACCTTC.

J is TRBJ1-1 and V is TRBV5-1, with no clear D. Per germline, CDR1 SGHRS and CDR2 YFSETQ. V gave up 0 bases and J gave up 1 base, with 10 bases separating them. This CDR3 has 15 amino acids. The CDR3 nucleotides read TGCGCCAGCAGCTTGGGAGCCTCCGGGAACACTGAAGCTTTCTTT. It yields the protein CASSLGASGNTEAFF. The full variable domain, with the rest looked up from reference TRBV5-1 and TRBJ1-1, is KAGVTQTPRYLIKTRGQQVTLSCSPISGHRSVSWYQQTPGQGLQFLFEYFSETQRNKGNFPGRFSGRQFSNSRSEMNVSTLELGDSALYLCASSLGASGNTEAFFGQGTRLTVV.

Concerning this clone itself: At one end the junction does not follow the germline gene, possibly because of a read error. The chain uses TRBV7-9 and TRBJ2-3; TRBD2 is a possible D gene (5 bases). The germline gives CDR1 SEHNR, CDR2 FQNEAQ (reference sequence). This CDR3 contains 14 residues. In nucleotides, the CDR3 is TGTGCCAGCAGCCTAGCCGGTGGCACAGATACGCAGTATTTT. Protein: CASSLAGGTDTQYF.